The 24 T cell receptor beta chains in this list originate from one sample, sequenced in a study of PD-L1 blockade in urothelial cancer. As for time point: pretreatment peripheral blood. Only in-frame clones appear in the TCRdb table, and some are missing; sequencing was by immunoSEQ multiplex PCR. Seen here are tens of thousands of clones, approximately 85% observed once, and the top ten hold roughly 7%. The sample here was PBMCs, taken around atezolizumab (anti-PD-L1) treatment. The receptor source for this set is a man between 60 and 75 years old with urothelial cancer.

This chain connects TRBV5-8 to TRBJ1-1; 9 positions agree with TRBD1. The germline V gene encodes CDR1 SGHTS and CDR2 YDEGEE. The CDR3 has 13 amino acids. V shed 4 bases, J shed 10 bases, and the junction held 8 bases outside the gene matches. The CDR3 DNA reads TGTGCCAGCAGCAATCCGGGACAGGGAATAGCTTTCTTT. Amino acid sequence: CASSNPGQGIAFF.

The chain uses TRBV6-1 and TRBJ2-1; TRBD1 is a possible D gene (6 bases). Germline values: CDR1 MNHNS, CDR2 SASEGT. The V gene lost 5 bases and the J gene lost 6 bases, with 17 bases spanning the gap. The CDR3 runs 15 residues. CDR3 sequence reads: CASSPTGSFGNEQFF. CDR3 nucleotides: TGTGCCAGCAGTCCCACAGGGTCTTTTGGCAATGAGCAGTTCTTC.

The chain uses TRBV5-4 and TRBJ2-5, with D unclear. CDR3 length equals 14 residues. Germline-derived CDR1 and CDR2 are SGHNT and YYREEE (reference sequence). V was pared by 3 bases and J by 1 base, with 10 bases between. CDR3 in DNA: TGTGCCAGCAGCTCCAACAGATTCCAAGAGACCCAGTACTTC. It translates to CASSSNRFQETQYF.

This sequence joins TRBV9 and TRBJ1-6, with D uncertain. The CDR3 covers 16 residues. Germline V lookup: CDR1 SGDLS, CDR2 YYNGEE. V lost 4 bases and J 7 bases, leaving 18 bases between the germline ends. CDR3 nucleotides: TGTGCCAGCAGCCAACACCCTACGGGGTTGAATTCACCCCTCCACTTT. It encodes CASSQHPTGLNSPLHF.

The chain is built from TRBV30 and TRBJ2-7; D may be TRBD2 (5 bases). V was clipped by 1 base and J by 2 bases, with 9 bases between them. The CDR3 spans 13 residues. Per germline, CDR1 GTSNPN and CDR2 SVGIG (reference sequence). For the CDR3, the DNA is TGTGCCTGGAGTGGAGGGTTGGCCTACGAGCAGTACTTC. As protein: CAWSGGLAYEQYF.

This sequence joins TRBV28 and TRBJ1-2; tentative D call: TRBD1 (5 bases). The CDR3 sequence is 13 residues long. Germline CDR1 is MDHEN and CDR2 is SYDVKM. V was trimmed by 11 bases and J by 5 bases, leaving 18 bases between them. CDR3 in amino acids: CAVRSGGAYGYTF. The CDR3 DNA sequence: TGTGCCGTTCGATCGGGGGGAGCATATGGCTACACCTTC.

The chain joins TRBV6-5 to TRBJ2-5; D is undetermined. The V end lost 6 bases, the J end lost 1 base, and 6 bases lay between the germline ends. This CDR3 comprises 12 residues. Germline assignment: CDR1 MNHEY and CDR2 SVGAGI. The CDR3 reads CASSNFQETQYF. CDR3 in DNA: TGTGCCAGCAGCAACTTCCAAGAGACCCAGTACTTC.

This CDR3 reads CASSRDRENDEKLFF. The CDR3 nucleotides read TGCGCCAGCAGTAGGGACAGAGAAAATGATGAAAAACTGTTTTTT. The chain links TRBV5-1 to TRBJ1-4; the match to TRBD1 covers 7 bases. The CDR3 length is 15 residues. From germline, CDR1 is SGHRS and CDR2 YFSETQ. V lost 5 bases, J lost 6 bases, and 10 bases stayed unmatched.

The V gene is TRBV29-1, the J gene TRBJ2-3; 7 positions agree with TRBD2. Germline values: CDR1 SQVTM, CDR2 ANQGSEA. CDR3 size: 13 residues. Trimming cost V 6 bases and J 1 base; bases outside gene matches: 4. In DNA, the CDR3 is TGCAGCGTCGGGACTACCGGCACAGATACGCAGTATTTT. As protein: CSVGTTGTDTQYF.

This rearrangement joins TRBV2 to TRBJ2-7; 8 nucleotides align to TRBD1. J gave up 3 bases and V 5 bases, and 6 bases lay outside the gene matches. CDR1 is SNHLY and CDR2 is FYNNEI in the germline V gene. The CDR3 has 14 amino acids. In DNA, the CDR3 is TGTGCCAGCAGTATCAATGGACAGGGCTACGAGCAGTACTTC. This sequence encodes CASSINGQGYEQYF.

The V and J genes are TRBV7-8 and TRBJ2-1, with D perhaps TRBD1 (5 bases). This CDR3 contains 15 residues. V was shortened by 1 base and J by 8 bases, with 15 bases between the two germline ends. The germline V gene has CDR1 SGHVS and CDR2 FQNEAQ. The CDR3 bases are TGTGCCAGCAGCTTAGGGTCTTTGGGGCTCGATGAGCAGTTCTTC. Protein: CASSLGSLGLDEQFF.

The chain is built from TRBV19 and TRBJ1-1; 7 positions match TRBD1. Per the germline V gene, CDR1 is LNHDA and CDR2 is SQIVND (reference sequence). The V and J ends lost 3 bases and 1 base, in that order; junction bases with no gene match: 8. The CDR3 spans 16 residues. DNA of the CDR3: TGTGCCAGTAGTATCGGGGCAGGGGGAAGGAACACTGAAGCTTTCTTT. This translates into CASSIGAGGRNTEAFF.

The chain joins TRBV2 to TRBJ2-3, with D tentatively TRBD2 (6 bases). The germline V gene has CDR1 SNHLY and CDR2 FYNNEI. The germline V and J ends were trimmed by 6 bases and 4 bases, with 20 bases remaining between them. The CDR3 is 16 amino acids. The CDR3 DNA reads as TGTGCCAGCAGGATACGGACTACCGGCGGTCCAGATACGCAGTATTTT. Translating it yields CASRIRTTGGPDTQYF.

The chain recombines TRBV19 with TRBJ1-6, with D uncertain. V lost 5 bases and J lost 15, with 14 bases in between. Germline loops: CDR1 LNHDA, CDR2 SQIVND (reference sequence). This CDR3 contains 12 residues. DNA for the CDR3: TGTGCCAGTAGTTCCCCGGCCGGAGGCCTCCACTTT. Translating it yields CASSSPAGGLHF. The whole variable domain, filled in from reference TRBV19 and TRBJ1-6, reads DGGITQSPKYLFRKEGQNVTLSCEQNLNHDAMYWYRQDPGQGLRLIYYSQIVNDFQKGDIAEGYSVSREKKESFPLTVTSAQKNPTAFYLCASSSPAGGLHFGNGTRLTVT.

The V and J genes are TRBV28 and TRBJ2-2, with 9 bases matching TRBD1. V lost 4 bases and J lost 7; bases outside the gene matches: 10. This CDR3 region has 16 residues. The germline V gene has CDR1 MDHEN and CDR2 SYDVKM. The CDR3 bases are TGTGCCAGCAGTTCGTCCGGGACAGGGTGGGGCGGGGAGCTGTTTTTT. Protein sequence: CASSSSGTGWGGELFF.

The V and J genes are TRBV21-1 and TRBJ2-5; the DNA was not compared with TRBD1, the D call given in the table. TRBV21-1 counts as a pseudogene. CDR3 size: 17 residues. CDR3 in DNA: TGTGCCAGCAGCAAACTTTGGGACCCAGGGGCCTGGGAGACCCAGTACTTC. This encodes CASSKLWDPGAWETQYF.

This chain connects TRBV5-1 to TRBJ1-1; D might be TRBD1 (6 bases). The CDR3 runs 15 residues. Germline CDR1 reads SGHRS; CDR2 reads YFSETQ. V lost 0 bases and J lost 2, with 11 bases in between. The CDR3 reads CASSLGNRANTEAFF. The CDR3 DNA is TGCGCCAGCAGCTTGGGAAACAGGGCAAACACTGAAGCTTTCTTT.

CDR3 loop: CASSMTGFGGYTF. The CDR3 DNA reads TGTGCCAGCAGCATGACAGGGTTTGGTGGCTACACCTTC. This chain links TRBV5-5 with TRBJ1-2; 7 nucleotides agree with TRBD1. The CDR3 has 13 amino acids. Germline trimming cut 4 bases from V and 7 bases from J; bases unmatched to any gene: 7. Germline V gives CDR1 SGHKS, CDR2 YYEKEE (reference sequence).

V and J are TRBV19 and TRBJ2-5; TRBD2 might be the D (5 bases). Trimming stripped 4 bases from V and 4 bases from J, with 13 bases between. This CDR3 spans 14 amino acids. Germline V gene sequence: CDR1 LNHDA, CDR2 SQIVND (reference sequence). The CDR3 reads CASSTTDLLETQYF. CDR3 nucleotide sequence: TGTGCCAGTAGTACTACGGACTTGTTAGAGACCCAGTACTTC.

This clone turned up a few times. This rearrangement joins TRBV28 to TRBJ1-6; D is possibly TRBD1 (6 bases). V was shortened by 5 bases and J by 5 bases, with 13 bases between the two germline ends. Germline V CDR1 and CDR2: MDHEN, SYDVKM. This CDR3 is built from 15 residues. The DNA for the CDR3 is TGTGCCAGCAGTCCTTCGGGACACGATAATTCACCCCTCCACTTT. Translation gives CASSPSGHDNSPLHF.

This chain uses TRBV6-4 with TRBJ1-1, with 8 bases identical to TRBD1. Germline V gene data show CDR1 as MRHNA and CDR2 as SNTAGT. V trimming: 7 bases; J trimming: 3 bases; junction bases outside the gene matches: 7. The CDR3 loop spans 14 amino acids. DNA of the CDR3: TGTGCCAGCACACAGACAGGGGCGGACACTGAAGCTTTCTTT. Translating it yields CASTQTGADTEAFF.

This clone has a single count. CDR3 sequence reads: CATSIQHQETQYF. DNA for the CDR3: TGTGCCACCAGCATACAACATCAAGAGACCCAGTACTTC. This chain links TRBV15 with TRBJ2-5; D call uncertain. Trimming took off 4 bases at V and 2 bases at J, with 8 bases between the two ends. Germline loops: CDR1 LNHNV, CDR2 YYDKDF (reference sequence). There are 13 residues in the CDR3.

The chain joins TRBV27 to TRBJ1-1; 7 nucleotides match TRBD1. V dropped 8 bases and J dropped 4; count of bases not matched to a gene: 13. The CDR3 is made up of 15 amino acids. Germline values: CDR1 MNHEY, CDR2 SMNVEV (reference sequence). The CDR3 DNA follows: TGTGCCAGCCACCGAGGGGGCCGCCCGGGCACTGAAGCTTTCTTT. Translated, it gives CASHRGGRPGTEAFF.

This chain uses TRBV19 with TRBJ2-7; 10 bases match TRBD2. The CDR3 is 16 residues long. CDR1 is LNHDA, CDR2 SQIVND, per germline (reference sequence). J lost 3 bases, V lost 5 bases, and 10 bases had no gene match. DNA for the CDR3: TGTGCCAGTAGTGAGACCAAACTAGCGGGGCACTACGAGCAGTACTTC. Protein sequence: CASSETKLAGHYEQYF.